The 7 T cell receptor beta chains in this list originate from one sample, sequenced in a study of T-cell memory formation after mild COVID-19. MiXCR was run by TCRdb on the 5' RACE reads, yielding one entry per CDR3 protein. This table has fewer than 250,000 distinct CDR3 sequences, roughly 10% appearing once. Sequencing input: PBMCs or a T cell subset sorted from them (not recorded which). These receptors were obtained from a man aged 18 to 29 who had mild COVID-19 (a few samples of this study predate the infection). Cell type and time point are not known.

The DNA of the CDR3 is TGTGCCAGCAGCCAAGTAAACAGCCGCACAGATACGCAGTATTTT. Translation: CASSQVNSRTDTQYF. J is TRBJ2-3 and V is TRBV3-1; no reliable D call. This CDR3 comprises 15 residues. Germline-derived CDR1 and CDR2 are LGHDT and YNNKEL (reference sequence). Trimming left V 1 base short and J 1 base short, with 9 bases between.

Details on this clonotype: One end of the junction fails to match germline, which may point to a read error. The chain uses TRBV20-1 and TRBJ2-3; the match to TRBD2 covers 9 bases. CDR1 and CDR2 (germline): DFQATT, SNEGSKA (reference sequence). CDR3 size: 14 residues. The CDR3: CSASSGTSIDTQYF. CDR3 DNA: TGCAGTGCTAGTTCCGGGACTAGCATAGATACGCAGTATTTT.

The V gene is TRBV27, the J gene TRBJ1-2; D call uncertain. V was trimmed by 3 bases and J by 0 bases, leaving 17 bases between them. This CDR3 has 17 amino acids. Per germline, CDR1 MNHEY and CDR2 SMNVEV (reference sequence). The CDR3, as DNA: TGTGCCAGCAGTTTGGCAGGTCAGGTTGGAGCTAACTATGGCTACACCTTC. This gives the protein CASSLAGQVGANYGYTF.

In this sample, this clonotype turned up a few times. The gene calls are TRBV7-2 and TRBJ2-3, with TRBD2 matching 8 bases. The germline V gene encodes CDR1 SGHTA and CDR2 FQGNSA. V shed 2 bases and J 6 bases; nucleotides not matched to a gene: 1. The length of the CDR3 is 13 residues. CDR3 nucleotide sequence: TGTGCCAGCAGCTTATCTAGCGGGGATACGCAGTATTTT. As protein: CASSLSSGDTQYF. Using reference TRBV7-2 and TRBJ2-3 for the parts outside the CDR3, the full variable domain is GAGVSQSPSNKVTEKGKDVELRCDPISGHTALYWYRQSLGQGLEFLIYFQGNSAPDKSGLPSDRFSAERTGGSVSTLTIQRTQQEDSAVYLCASSLSSGDTQYFGPGTRLTVL.

The chain joins TRBV4-3 to TRBJ1-2, with 7 bases aligning to TRBD1. Per the germline V gene, CDR1 is LGHNA and CDR2 is YSLEER. J gave up 2 bases and V 5 bases, and 8 bases lay outside the gene matches. CDR3 length equals 15 residues. CDR3 sequence reads: CASSSRQGKNYGYTF. As DNA, the CDR3 is TGCGCCAGCAGCTCACGACAGGGAAAGAACTATGGCTACACCTTC.

This clonotype was observed many times. The chain combines TRBV5-1 with TRBJ2-3; D is ambiguous. The CDR3 runs 15 residues. In germline, CDR1 is SGHRS, CDR2 YFSETQ. Trimming stripped 5 bases from V and 1 base from J, with 14 bases between. Written as DNA, the CDR3 is TGCGCCAGCAGTCTATATCTAGACGGCACAGATACGCAGTATTTT. This sequence encodes CASSLYLDGTDTQYF.

The chain combines TRBV20-1 with TRBJ2-3, with 7 bases lining up with TRBD1. Germline V gene sequence: CDR1 DFQATT, CDR2 SNEGSKA (reference sequence). J gave up 4 bases and V 0 bases, and 19 bases lay outside the gene matches. This CDR3 spans 19 amino acids. This CDR3 reads CSARDWETGPPIAADTQYF. The DNA of the CDR3 is TGCAGTGCTAGAGATTGGGAGACAGGGCCCCCAATAGCCGCAGATACGCAGTATTTT.